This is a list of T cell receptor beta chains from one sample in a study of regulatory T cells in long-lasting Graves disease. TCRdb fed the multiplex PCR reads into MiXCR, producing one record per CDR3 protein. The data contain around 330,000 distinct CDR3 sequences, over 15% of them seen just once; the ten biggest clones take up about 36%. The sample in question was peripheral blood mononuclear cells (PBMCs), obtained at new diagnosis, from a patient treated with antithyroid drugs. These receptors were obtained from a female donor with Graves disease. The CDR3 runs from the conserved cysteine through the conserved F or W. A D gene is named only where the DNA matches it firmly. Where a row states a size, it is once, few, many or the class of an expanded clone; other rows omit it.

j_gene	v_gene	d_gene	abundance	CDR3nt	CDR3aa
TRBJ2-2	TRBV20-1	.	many	TGCAGTGCCTTGGACGGATTCACCGCCGGGGAGCTGTTTTTT	CSALDGFTAGELFF
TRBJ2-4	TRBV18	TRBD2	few	TGTGCCAGCTCACCAGATCGGGAGGGAAACATTCAGTACTTC	CASSPDREGNIQYF
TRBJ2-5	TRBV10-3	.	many	TGTGCCATCAGTGAGTCAGGCAGCCAAGAGACCCAGTACTTC	CAISESGSQETQYF
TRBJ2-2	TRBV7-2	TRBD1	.	TGTGCCAGCAGTCGGGACAGGGTGTCCGGGGAGCTGTTTTTT	CASSRDRVSGELFF
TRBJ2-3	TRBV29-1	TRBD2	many	TGCAGCGCTCCACAGACTAGCGGAGCCACAGATACGCAGTATTTT	CSAPQTSGATDTQYF
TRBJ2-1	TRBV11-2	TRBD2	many	TGTGCCAGCAGCTTAGGAATAGGCACTAGCGGGAGGGTAGGGGATGAGCAGTTCTTC	CASSLGIGTSGRVGDEQFF
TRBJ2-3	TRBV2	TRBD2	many	TGTGCCAGCAAGCGGGAGCGGACAGATACGCAGTATTTT	CASKRERTDTQYF
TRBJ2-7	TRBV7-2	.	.	TGTGCCAGCAGCTTAATCCGCGCCCAATCCTACGAGCAGTACTTC	CASSLIRAQSYEQYF
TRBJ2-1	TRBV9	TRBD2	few	TGTGCCAGCAGCTCGATGGGGACTAGCGGGATCAACAATGAGCAGTTCTTC	CASSSMGTSGINNEQFF
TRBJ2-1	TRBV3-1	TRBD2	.	TGTGCCAGCAGTCTAGCGGGAGTCAAGGAGCAGTTCTTC	CASSLAGVKEQFF
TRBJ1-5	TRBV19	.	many	TGTGCCAGTGCTAGGACGGCGGGCCAGCCCCAGCATTTT	CASARTAGQPQHF
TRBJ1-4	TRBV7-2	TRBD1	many	TGTGCCAGCAGCCCAGGACAGGGCCAAAATGAAAAACTGTTTTTT	CASSPGQGQNEKLFF
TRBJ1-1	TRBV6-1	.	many	TGTGCCAGCACTGGGGGCGGCGAGAACACTGAAGCTTTCTTT	CASTGGGENTEAFF
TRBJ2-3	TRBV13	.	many	TGTGCCAGCCGGATCGGAGCAGATACGCAGTATTTT	CASRIGADTQYF
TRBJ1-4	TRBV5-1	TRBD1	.	TGTGCCAGCAGCTTGGGGGGACAGGGTGATGAAAAACTGTTTTTT	CASSLGGQGDEKLFF
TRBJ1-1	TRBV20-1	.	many	TGCAGTGCTAGCCATGGGACTGAAGCTTTCTTT	CSASHGTEAFF
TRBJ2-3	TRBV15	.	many	TGTGCCACCAGCAGAGGTTCCGGGATCGAAGATACGCAGTATTTT	CATSRGSGIEDTQYF
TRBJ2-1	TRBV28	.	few	TGTGCCAGCAGTTCGGGGAAGGGCGCTTACAATGAGCAGTTCTTC	CASSSGKGAYNEQFF